This paragraph covers one T cell receptor (beta chain) sequence. The antigen remains unidentified. PCR primers comprised 60 Vbeta and 13 Jbeta primers. TCRdb's copy holds only in-frame clones and misses some; the assay was immunoSEQ multiplex PCR. In total, the table holds tens of thousands of clones. V was cut by 4 bases and J by 0 bases, with 13 bases left in between. There are 15 residues in the CDR3. Germline V gene data show CDR1 as KGHSH and CDR2 as LQKENI. This entry is derived from a study of cytomegalovirus exposure and HLA in healthy donors. Study findings and constraints: There were some public TCRs occurring in many donors, but most TCR sequences were rare.

This sequence joins TRBV18 and TRBJ2-7; unclear D gene. Sequenced: PBMCs. The TCR comes from a woman between 40 and 55 years old in good health and CMV-seronegative. The CDR3 is CASSLWYESSYEQYF. CDR3 coding DNA: TGTGCCAGCTCACTATGGTACGAGAGCTCCTACGAGCAGTACTTC.